This TCR beta chain comes out of a study of T cells after yellow fever vaccination. Study-level results: When the response was secondary, it was weaker but reached its peak faster, day 5 versus 15. Clones from primary vaccination mostly reappeared after the booster (roughly 97% CD4, approximately 88% CD8).

The CDR3 sequence is 15 residues long. The germline gives CDR1 SGHTA, CDR2 FQGNSA. V was pared by 5 bases and J by 4 bases, with 17 bases between. Notes on this clonotype: Its target is unknown.

MiXCR, applied by TCRdb to the 5' RACE reads, yields one record per CDR3 protein. This table has more than 350,000 distinct CDR3 sequences, roughly 11% appearing once. The V call is TRBV7-2, the J call TRBJ1-1; the D gene is possibly TRBD1 (5 bases). The TCR originated in a man younger than 35 who received the YFV17D yellow fever vaccine. The sample in question was PBMCs, obtained on the day of the first yellow fever vaccination. The CDR3 nucleotides read TGTGCCAGCAGCCCAATGGGGGGGTGGGGCACTGAAGCTTTCTTT. It specifies CASSPMGGWGTEAFF.